The 9 T cell receptor beta chains reported below all come from one sample, sequenced in a study of monozygotic twins with cystic fibrosis. Sequencing used immunoSEQ multiplex PCR; TCRdb keeps in-frame clones, though not all of them. The data hold tens of thousands of clones, with around 96% observed a single time. Material for sequencing was blood. The receptors come from a girl aged 2 to 10 with cystic fibrosis.

V and J are TRBV4-1 and TRBJ1-1, with unresolved D. The ends were cut back, 3 bases at V and 11 bases at J, with 13 bases in the middle. Germline assignment: CDR1 MGHRA and CDR2 YSYEKL. This CDR3 contains 12 residues. The DNA for the CDR3 is TGCGCCAGCAGCCACGTGTGGAGTAGGGCTTTCTTT. It is translated as CASSHVWSRAFF.

V and J are TRBV2 and TRBJ2-2; maybe TRBD1 (7 bases). CDR1 and CDR2 (germline): SNHLY, FYNNEI. CDR3 length: 15 amino acids. V was cut by 4 bases and J by 4 bases, with 13 bases left in between. This CDR3 reads CASSVLQGGTGELFF. The CDR3 coding sequence is TGTGCCAGCAGTGTACTTCAGGGGGGCACCGGGGAGCTGTTTTTT.

The V and J genes are TRBV5-6 and TRBJ2-7, with a tentative D call TRBD1 (6 bases). V lost 1 base to trimming and J lost 6 bases, with 14 bases between them. Germline CDR1 SGHDT, CDR2 YYEEEE. The CDR3 is 14 residues long. DNA of the CDR3: TGTGCCAGCAGCTTGCTCCCGACAGGTTCCGAGCAGTACTTC. Amino acid sequence: CASSLLPTGSEQYF.

The gene calls are TRBV11-3 and TRBJ2-7, with 11 bases identical to TRBD2. Losses at the gene ends were 4 bases for V and 5 bases for J; bases not matched to a gene: 7. CDR3 size: 15 residues. CDR1 and CDR2 (germline): SGHNT, YENEEA. CDR3 loop: CASSSLAGGENEQYF. Here the CDR3 DNA reads TGTGCCAGCAGCTCCCTAGCGGGAGGTGAGAACGAGCAGTACTTC.

The CDR3 bases are TGTGCCATCTCCAACTTTAACTATGGCTACACCTTC. Amino acids: CAISNFNYGYTF. The rearrangement links TRBV6-1 to TRBJ1-2; unclear D gene. This CDR3 spans 12 amino acids. V lost 10 bases and J 1 base, leaving 10 bases between the germline ends. Germline CDR1 MNHNS, CDR2 SASEGT.

With respect to this clone: The same CDR3 arises from other DNA sequences in this sample as well. The CDR3 DNA follows: TGTGCCAGTAGTATCGGTGGGGGAGGCACTGAAGCTTTCTTT. Amino acid sequence: CASSIGGGGTEAFF. The V gene is TRBV19, the J gene TRBJ1-1; D is perhaps TRBD1 (5 bases). The CDR3 length is 14 residues. Trimming took 3 bases from V and 4 from J, leaving 12 bases between them. Germline V lookup: CDR1 LNHDA, CDR2 SQIVND (reference sequence).

The rearrangement links TRBV28 to TRBJ1-1, with D perhaps TRBD1 (6 bases). Germline V lookup: CDR1 MDHEN, CDR2 SYDVKM. Trimming took off 9 bases at V and 5 bases at J, with 16 bases between the two ends. The CDR3 is 13 amino acids. The CDR3 loop reads CASHRPGATEAFF. CDR3 coding DNA: TGTGCCAGTCACCGACCAGGGGCAACTGAAGCTTTCTTT.

This rearrangement joins TRBV5-1 to TRBJ2-7; the match to TRBD1 covers 10 bases. CDR1 is SGHRS, CDR2 YFSETQ, per germline. The CDR3 totals 16 residues. With 4 bases clipped from V and 2 bases from J, the junction kept 9 bases outside the gene matches. Written as DNA, the CDR3 is TGCGCCAGCAGCCCGGCAGTTGGGACAGGGGCCTACGAGCAGTACTTC. It specifies CASSPAVGTGAYEQYF.

The CDR3 sequence is CASSLGLMTSRTTPRANVLTF. DNA for the CDR3: TGCGCCAGCAGCTTGGGCCTCATGACTAGCAGGACTACCCCTAGGGCCAACGTCCTGACTTTC. This rearrangement joins TRBV5-1 to TRBJ2-6, with TRBD2 matching over 7 bases. Per the germline V gene, CDR1 is SGHRS and CDR2 is YFSETQ. The V gene end was trimmed by 0 bases and the J gene end by 5 bases; junction bases not matched to a gene: 20. The CDR3 covers 21 residues.